The clone carrying this T cell receptor (beta chain) was seen once. This specimen belongs to a study of blood T cell repertoires in COVID-19. Study summary: Italy, Spain and the United States were the sources of the convalescent and acute COVID-19 samples. Sources were T cells, B-cell-depleted T cells, or PBMCs; the material itself was cDNA or gDNA.

The CDR3 length is 18 residues. Authors' processing steps: Amplified reference gene primers provided the basis for estimating nucleated cell counts. TCRdb keeps only in-frame clones here, not all; method: immunoSEQ multiplex PCR. V and J calls and clone size are given by that table; D and trimming were obtained from the DNA. In the table there are approximately 50,000 clones, around nine tenths of which are singletons. This chain uses TRBV12-2 with TRBJ1-5; TRBD1, as called in the table, went unchecked against the DNA. TRBV12-2 is an annotated pseudogene. This receptor was obtained from a woman older than 75 with acute or convalescent COVID-19. What was sequenced was peripheral blood. For the CDR3, the DNA is TGTGCAAGTCGCTTAGGGACGAGGACAGGGTGTTCGAATCAGCCCCAGCATTTT. It codes for CASRLGTRTGCSNQPQHF.